This TCR beta chain is from a study of blood T cell repertoires in COVID-19. Study-level background: Acute and convalescent COVID-19 specimens originated in the United States, Italy and Spain. From T cells, B-cell-depleted T cells, or PBMCs came the material, which was cDNA or gDNA.

The method was immunoSEQ multiplex PCR; TCRdb's version includes in-frame clones alone and lacks a portion of them. The sample contains about 270,000 clones, under 95% of which appear only once. No more than 2 weeks before study entry, exposed participants had met a case of COVID-19. V was cut by 3 bases and J by 7 bases, with 15 bases left in between. CDR3 length equals 13 residues. Per the germline V gene, CDR1 is GTSNPN and CDR2 is SVGIG (reference sequence). This clonotype was sampled from a man aged 35-49 years who had been exposed to COVID-19. The chain carries TRBV30 and TRBJ1-2; maybe TRBD1 (6 bases). The sequencing input was PBMCs or T cells enriched from blood (not recorded which). CDR3 residues: CAWRGTGRSGYTF. CDR3 nucleotides: TGTGCCTGGAGGGGCACAGGGAGATCTGGCTACACCTTC.